These 23 T cell receptor beta chains were sequenced from one sample in a study of tumor-infiltrating lymphocytes in primary liver carcinoma. Synthesis of TCR beta cDNA was carried out from 500 ng total RNA with a constant-region primer. Sequencing libraries for TCR beta derived from three nested multiplex PCR rounds that used slightly modified ARM-PCR. A C-beta reverse primer was combined with TRBV1-TRBV30 forward primers in the first two PCR rounds, and each round had about 10 cycles. In TCRdb, the multiplex PCR reads were re-called with MiXCR into one record per CDR3 protein. The sample gives 35,000 to 45,000 distinct CDR3 sequences, around 80% of which show up once; less than 50% is in the top ten. Both RNA and DNA were isolated together from about 21-30 mg of bulk tissue that had not been sorted. Specimen: tumor-adjacent normal liver tissue. The receptors were sampled from a woman aged 25-40 years with primary liver carcinoma and hepatitis B virus infection.

This chain joins TRBV6-2 or TRBV6-3 and TRBJ2-7; 7 bases match TRBD2. The DNA end lines up better with TRBJ2-1; the J call may be wrong. Germline CDR1 and CDR2: MNHEY and SVGEGT. CDR3 length equals 16 residues. This CDR3 reads CASRRLAGGGQGEQFF. CDR3 nucleotide sequence: TGTGCCAGCAGACGTCTGGCCGGGGGAGGGCAGGGAGAGCAGTTCTTC.

At least ten counts were recorded for this clonotype. Being one base from a much bigger clone, this may be a read error. V and J are TRBV11-2 and TRBJ2-3, with a tentative D call TRBD2 (5 bases). The CDR3 extends over 15 amino acids. Per germline, CDR1 SGHAT and CDR2 FQNNGV. The CDR3 spells CAGSFRAASTDTQYF. The CDR3 DNA reads as TGTGCCGGCAGCTTCCGAGCGGCTAGCACAGATACGCAGTATTTT. The full variable domain, completed using reference TRBV11-2 and TRBJ2-3, is EAGVAQSPRYKIIEKRQSVAFWCNPISGHATLYWYQQILGQGPKLLIQFQNNGVVDDSQLPKDRFSAERLKGVDSTLKIQPAKLEDSAVYLCAGSFRAASTDTQYFGPGTRLTVL.

With respect to this clonotype: A junction end diverges from the germline sequence, so it may reflect a read error. This rearrangement joins TRBV6-2 or TRBV6-3 to TRBJ2-1; D perhaps matches TRBD2 (6 bases). Per the germline V gene, CDR1 is MNHEY and CDR2 is SVGEGT. The CDR3 has 13 residues. The CDR3 nucleotides read TGTGCCAACAGTTACCCCCGCGGGGAGGAGCAGTTCTTC. It is translated as CANSYPRGEEQFF.

A remark on this clonotype: One junction end does not reproduce the germline sequence, and a read error may be involved. The chain couples TRBV30 to TRBJ1-6; 8 bases agree with TRBD1. Germline assignment: CDR1 GTSNPN and CDR2 SVGIG (reference sequence). The CDR3 has 14 residues. CDR3 residues: CGWSVRTGSAPLHF. The CDR3 DNA sequence: TGTGGCTGGAGCGTACGGACAGGGTCTGCACCCCTCCACTTT. The variable domain in full, with the rest retrieved from reference TRBV30 and TRBJ1-6, is SQTIHQWPATLVQPVGSPLSLECTVEGTSNPNLYWYRQAAGRGLQLLFYSVGIGQISSEVPQNLSASRPQDRQFILSSKKLLLSDSGFYLCGWSVRTGSAPLHFGNGTRLTVT.

This clonotype was counted many times. The CDR3 sequence: CASIRVGRRGYTF. The CDR3 DNA follows: TGTGCCAGCATCCGGGTCGGGCGTCGGGGCTACACCTTC. V usage is TRBV5-6 and J usage is TRBJ1-2; no definite D call. The V and J ends lost 6 bases and 8 bases respectively, with 17 bases between them. Per germline, CDR1 SGHDT and CDR2 YYEEEE. The CDR3 totals 13 residues.

The sample holds many counts of this clonotype. The chain recombines TRBV28 with TRBJ1-2; D is ambiguous. The CDR3 extends over 16 amino acids. V was shortened by 5 bases and J by 4 bases, with 20 bases between the two germline ends. The V gene's germline CDR1 is MDHEN and CDR2 SYDVKM. CDR3 DNA sequence: TGTGCCAGCAGTAGCCCCACGGGCGCTAAAGGCTATGGCTACACCTTC. This translates into CASSSPTGAKGYGYTF.

This clonotype was detected only a few times. The missing conserved phenylalanine or tryptophan at the end of this CDR3 makes a read error likely. The chain combines TRBV30 with TRBJ2-5; D is ambiguous. The CDR3 contains 15 residues. With 4 bases removed from V and 7 bases from J, the gap between germline ends came to 22 bases. CDR1 and CDR2 (germline): GTSNPN, SVGIG (reference sequence). Here the CDR3 reads CAWKVLGAALGTQYL. The CDR3 region has the DNA TGTGCCTGGAAGGTCTTGGGTGCGGCCCTAGGGACCCAGTACCTC.

For this clonotype: Since the CDR3 does not end with the conserved phenylalanine or tryptophan, this likely comes from a read error. The chain couples TRBV6-1 to TRBJ1-4; TRBD1 might be the D (5 bases). The germline gives CDR1 MNHNS, CDR2 SASEGT. The length of the CDR3 is 14 residues. Trimming pared 0 bases from V and 13 bases from J, leaving 15 bases between. The CDR3 nucleotides are TGTGCCAGCAGTGAAGCAGTACAGGCCGGCCGACTGTTTTAT. This gives the protein CASSEAVQAGRLFY.

This clonotype was recorded at least ten times. V and J are TRBV30 and TRBJ2-6, with 8 positions matching TRBD1. CDR3 length equals 14 residues. From germline, CDR1 is GTSNPN and CDR2 SVGIG (reference sequence). The J segment lost 2 bases and the V segment lost 8 bases, leaving 5 bases of the junction unmatched. The CDR3 bases are TGTGCCGGACAGGGTAGGGCTGGGGCCAACGTCCTGACTTTC. Translated, it gives CAGQGRAGANVLTF.

The gene calls are TRBV19 and TRBJ2-2; 8 positions agree with TRBD1. Trimming took 4 bases from V and 3 from J; bases not matched to a gene: 7. CDR3 length: 16 residues. The V gene's germline CDR1 is LNHDA and CDR2 SQIVND (reference sequence). The CDR3 region is CASSTPQGAHTGELFF. The CDR3, as DNA: TGTGCCAGTAGTACGCCTCAGGGGGCGCACACCGGGGAGCTGTTTTTT.

In its sample, this clonotype was seen once. This likely comes from a read error, as the CDR3 has no conserved phenylalanine or tryptophan at its end. The limits of the CDR3 on the DNA are not certain, so only TCRdb's listed CDR3 is given. The chain recombines TRBV12-3 or TRBV12-4 with TRBJ2-1; whether TRBD2, the table's D call, matches the DNA was not checked. The CDR3 is 15 amino acids in total, end residues counted. The CDR3 loop is CASSYGLQGYNEQLS.

On this clonotype itself: Germline is not matched at one junction end, which may reflect a read error. V is TRBV13 and J is TRBJ2-2, with 8 positions matching TRBD2. The CDR3 is 15 residues long. Germline-derived CDR1 and CDR2 are PRHDT and FYEKMQ (reference sequence). The CDR3 loop reads CAGSMGLGNTGELFF. The CDR3 bases are TGTGCCGGCAGCATGGGACTAGGGAACACCGGGGAGCTGTTTTTT. The variable domain in full, completed from reference TRBV13 and TRBJ2-2, reads AAGVIQSPRHLIKEKRETATLKCYPIPRHDTVYWYQQGPGQDPQFLISFYEKMQSDKGSIPDRFSAQQFSDYHSELNMSSLELGDSALYFCAGSMGLGNTGELFFGEGSRLTVL.

The V call is TRBV11-2, the J call TRBJ2-5; D assignment may be TRBD1 or TRBD2 (5 bases each). The V gene's germline CDR1 is SGHAT and CDR2 FQNNGV. This CDR3 is 15 amino acids long. V dropped 1 base and J dropped 9 bases, with 18 bases sitting between them. The CDR3 loop is CASSLGDLDHEAQYF. The CDR3 region has the DNA TGTGCCAGCAGCTTAGGGGACCTGGATCATGAGGCCCAGTACTTC.

The chain recombines TRBV7-9 with TRBJ1-1, with D possibly TRBD1 on 5 matching bases. From germline, CDR1 is SEHNR and CDR2 FQNEAQ (reference sequence). The CDR3 is 17 amino acids. V was trimmed by 6 bases and J by 2 bases, leaving 22 bases between them. CDR3 in DNA: TGTGCCAGCAGATCGGAACGAGGGGAGGCGATTAACACTGAAGCTTTCTTT. Protein sequence: CASRSERGEAINTEAFF.

Note on this clonotype: One junction end does not reproduce the germline sequence, and a read error may be involved. The J gene is TRBJ2-7, the V gene TRBV28, with D perhaps being TRBD1 or TRBD2 (6 bases each). The CDR3 consists of 17 residues. Germline V lookup: CDR1 MDHEN, CDR2 SYDVKM. The CDR3 DNA reads TGTGCCAGTAGTTTATTTGGATGGGGGGCAGGGCTCTACGAGCAGTACTTC. This gives the protein CASSLFGWGAGLYEQYF.

In regard to this clonotype: Since a much larger clone is just one base distant, this may be a read error. This rearrangement joins TRBV7-9 to TRBJ1-5; D perhaps matches TRBD1 (6 bases). CDR1 SEHNR and CDR2 FQNEAQ come from the germline V gene (reference sequence). This CDR3 has 19 amino acids. V was shortened by 10 bases and J by 0 bases, with 28 bases between the two germline ends. In nucleotides, the CDR3 is TGTGCCACCTCGCTCCCGCGGGGGGCCATCCAACTTAGCAATCAGCCCCAGCATTTT. As protein: CATSLPRGAIQLSNQPQHF.

This chain joins TRBV11-2 and TRBJ2-5, with TRBD1 identical over 9 bases. The J call is doubtful: the DNA matches TRBJ2-1 better. The germline V gene has CDR1 SGHAT and CDR2 FQNNGV. This CDR3 has 16 amino acids. The CDR3 DNA follows: TGTGCCAGCAGCACTAGAACAGGGGGCGTGAAAGAGACCCAGTTCTTC. Amino acids: CASSTRTGGVKETQFF.

Notes on this clonotype: The junction and the germline gene differ at one end; a read error may be behind it. The chain couples TRBV11-2 to TRBJ1-1; D is ambiguous. This CDR3 region has 11 residues. Germline loops: CDR1 SGHAT, CDR2 FQNNGV. The CDR3 nucleotides are TGTGCCAGCAGCTTAGATACTGAAGCCTTCTTC. Amino acids: CASSLDTEAFF.

Details on this clonotype: Its ends do not fully match the called genes, so a read error is possible. The V gene is TRBV28, the J gene TRBJ2-1; 13 bases map to TRBD2. This CDR3 region has 16 residues. Germline V gene sequence: CDR1 MDHEN, CDR2 SYDVKM. CDR3 DNA: TGTGCCAACAGTTGGACTAGCGGGAGACCCGACAATGAGCAGTTCTTC. This translates into CANSWTSGRPDNEQFF.

A remark on this clonotype: The junction and the germline gene differ at one end; a read error may be behind it. In DNA form, the CDR3 reads TGTACCAGCAACCAGGACAGCAGCTTCTCTGCGGTCAACGTCCTGACTTTC. Protein sequence: CTSNQDSSFSAVNVLTF. The chain carries TRBV5-6 and TRBJ2-6; D possibly corresponds to TRBD1 (6 bases). This CDR3 has 17 amino acids. CDR1 is SGHDT, CDR2 YYEEEE, per germline.

With regard to this clonotype: One junction end does not reproduce the germline sequence, and a read error may be involved. V and J are TRBV7-8 and TRBJ2-7; D may correspond to TRBD1 or TRBD2 (5 bases each). Germline V gives CDR1 SGHVS, CDR2 FQNEAQ. This CDR3 region has 16 residues. CDR3 nucleotide sequence: TGTGACAGCATCGCCTCCCGGGGCCTCGCCCTCTACGAGCAGTACTTC. It codes for CDSIASRGLALYEQYF.

Note on this clonotype: A much bigger clone sits one base away, suggesting this may be a read error. The genes are TRBV11-2 and TRBJ2-1; 7 bases map to TRBD1. Trimming removed 3 bases from V and 8 bases from J; junction bases left unmatched: 7. The V gene's germline CDR1 is SGHAT and CDR2 FQNNGV. This CDR3 has 14 amino acids. CDR3 loop: CASSLGQRGYEQFF. CDR3 DNA sequence: TGTGCCAGCAGCTTGGGACAGAGAGGGTATGAGCAGTTCTTC. Supplemented by reference TRBV11-2 and TRBJ2-1, the full variable domain reads EAGVAQSPRYKIIEKRQSVAFWCNPISGHATLYWYQQILGQGPKLLIQFQNNGVVDDSQLPKDRFSAERLKGVDSTLKIQPAKLEDSAVYLCASSLGQRGYEQFFGPGTRLTVL.

J is TRBJ2-7 and V is TRBV12-3 or TRBV12-4, with D unclear. CDR3 length: 13 residues. For the CDR3, the DNA is TGTGGCAACAGTCTCAAGTCGGCAGACGAGCAGTACTTC. Amino acids: CGNSLKSADEQYF.